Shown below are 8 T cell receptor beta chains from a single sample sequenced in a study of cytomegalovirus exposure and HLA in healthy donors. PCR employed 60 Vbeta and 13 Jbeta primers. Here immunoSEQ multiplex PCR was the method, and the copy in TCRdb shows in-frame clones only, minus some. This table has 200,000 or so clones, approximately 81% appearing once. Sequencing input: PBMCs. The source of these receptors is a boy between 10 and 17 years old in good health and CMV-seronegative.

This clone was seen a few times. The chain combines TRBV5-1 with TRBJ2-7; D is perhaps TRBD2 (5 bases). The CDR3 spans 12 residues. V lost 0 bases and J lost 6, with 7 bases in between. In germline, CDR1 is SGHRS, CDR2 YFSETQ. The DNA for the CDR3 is TGCGCCAGCAGCTTGGCCGCGGGCGAGCAGTACTTC. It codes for CASSLAAGEQYF.

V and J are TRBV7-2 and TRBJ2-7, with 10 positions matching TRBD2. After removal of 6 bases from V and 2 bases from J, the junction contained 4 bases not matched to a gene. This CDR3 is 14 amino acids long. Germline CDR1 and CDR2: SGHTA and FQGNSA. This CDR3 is CASRTSGATYEQYF. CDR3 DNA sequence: TGTGCCAGCAGAACTAGCGGGGCCACCTACGAGCAGTACTTC. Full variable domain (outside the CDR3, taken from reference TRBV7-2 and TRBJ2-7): GAGVSQSPSNKVTEKGKDVELRCDPISGHTALYWYRQSLGQGLEFLIYFQGNSAPDKSGLPSDRFSAERTGGSVSTLTIQRTQQEDSAVYLCASRTSGATYEQYFGPGTRLTVT.

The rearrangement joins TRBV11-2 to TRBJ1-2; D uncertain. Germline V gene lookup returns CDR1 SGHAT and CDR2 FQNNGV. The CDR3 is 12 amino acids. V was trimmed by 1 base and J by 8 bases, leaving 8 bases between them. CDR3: CASSLGEVGYTF. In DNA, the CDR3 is TGTGCCAGCAGCTTAGGAGAGGTCGGCTACACCTTC.

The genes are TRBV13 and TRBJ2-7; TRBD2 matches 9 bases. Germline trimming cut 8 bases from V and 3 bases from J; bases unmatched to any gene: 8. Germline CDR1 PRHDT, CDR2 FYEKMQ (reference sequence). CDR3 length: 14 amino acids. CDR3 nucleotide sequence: TGTGCCAGCTTAAAAAGCGGGGGGCTCTACGAGCAGTACTTC. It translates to CASLKSGGLYEQYF.

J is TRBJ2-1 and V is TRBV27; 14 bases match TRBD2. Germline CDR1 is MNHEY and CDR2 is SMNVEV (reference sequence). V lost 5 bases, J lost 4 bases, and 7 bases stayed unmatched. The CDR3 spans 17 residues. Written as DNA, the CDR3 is TGTGCCAGCAGTCCTAGACGGACTAGCGGGAGGTACAATGAGCAGTTCTTC. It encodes CASSPRRTSGRYNEQFF.

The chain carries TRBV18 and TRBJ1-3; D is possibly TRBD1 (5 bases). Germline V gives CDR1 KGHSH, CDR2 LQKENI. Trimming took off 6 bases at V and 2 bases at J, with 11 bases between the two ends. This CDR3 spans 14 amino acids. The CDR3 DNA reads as TGTGCCAGCTCCCGCGACAGTCCTGGAAACACCATATATTTT. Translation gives CASSRDSPGNTIYF.

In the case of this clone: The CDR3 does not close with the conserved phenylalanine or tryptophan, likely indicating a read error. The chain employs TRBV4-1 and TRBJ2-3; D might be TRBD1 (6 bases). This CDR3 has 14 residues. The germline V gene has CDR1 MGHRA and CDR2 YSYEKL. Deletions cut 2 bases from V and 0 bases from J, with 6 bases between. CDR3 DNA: TGCGCCAGCAGCCAAAGGGGGAGCACAGATACGCAGTATCTT. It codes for CASSQRGSTDTQYL.

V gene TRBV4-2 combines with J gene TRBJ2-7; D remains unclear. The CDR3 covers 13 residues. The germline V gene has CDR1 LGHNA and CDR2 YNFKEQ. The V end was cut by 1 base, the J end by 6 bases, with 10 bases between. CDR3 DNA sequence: TGTGCCAGCAGCCAAGTTCGAGGCACCGAGCAGTACTTC. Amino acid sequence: CASSQVRGTEQYF.